This TCR beta chain was sequenced for a study of cytomegalovirus exposure and HLA in healthy donors. The PCR employed 60 Vbeta primers together with 13 Jbeta primers. Only in-frame clones appear in the TCRdb table, and some are missing; sequencing was by immunoSEQ multiplex PCR. The data contain about 130,000 clones, approximately 80% of them seen just once; the ten biggest clones take up about 4%. CDR1 MGHDK and CDR2 SYGVNS come from the germline V gene. After removal of 6 bases from V and 4 bases from J, the junction contained 8 bases not matched to a gene. CDR3 size: 14 residues. This clone was found a few times.

This chain joins TRBV25-1 and TRBJ1-2, with TRBD1 matching 7 bases. The TCR originated in a woman in her 40s in good health and CMV-seronegative. The sequenced sample was PBMCs. CDR3 DNA: TGTGCCAGCAGCGATACAGGGGTTGGCTATGGCTACACCTTC. This encodes CASSDTGVGYGYTF.